Sequencing of this TCR beta chain was carried out in a study of shared clonotypes between healthy human individuals. The donors, healthy adults who were HIV-negative, had experienced no recent acute infections or vaccinations. All donors were Caucasian adults living in Nashville, Tennessee. About this clone itself: Its antigen remains unknown.

Using immunoSEQ multiplex PCR, the repertoire was profiled, and TCRdb retains in-frame clones only, with some absent. The repertoire holds 2 million to 3 million clones, with around 94% as singletons. Trimming removed 8 bases at V and 1 base at J, with 6 bases between. CDR1 and CDR2 from the germline V gene are MDHEN and SYDVKM. The CDR3 covers 12 residues. Study-wide results and caveats: Among the subsets, naive ones generally showed larger estimated richness than memory ones.

This TCR derives from a man aged 18 to 29 in good health. Sequencing used naive CD4+ T cells sorted from blood. Subset indicated: CD45RA+ positively selected. The gene calls are TRBV28 and TRBJ2-1; D is unresolved. This CDR3 reads CASQKSYNEQFF. DNA of the CDR3: TGTGCCAGCCAGAAGTCCTACAATGAGCAGTTCTTC.